This TCR delta chain was identified during a study of Vδ1+ human thymocytes (dated 2018 in TCRdb). Study-level background: The study characterised mRNA-level TRG and TRD CDR3 repertoires of highly purified Vdelta1+ thymocytes from young children as a data resource. Validation of the multiplex-based CDR3 amplicon strategy against 5'RACE-based CDR3 amplicon generation methods had been performed previously. What the study reported, not specific to this receptor: Despite high sort purity, approximately 20% of thymic TRD sequences were Vdelta2 (and few Vdelta3), unlike peripheral blood Vdelta1+ controls. Numerous TRG clonotypes were shared among donors (up to about 6.9x10^3), while TRD repertoires were essentially private (a maximum of about 100 shared). Because no clustering by age or sex was observed, donors were not stratified by these variables in the analyses. Unlike the oligoclonal repertoires in peripheral blood, the thymic TRG and TRD repertoires appeared highly polyclonal, with Gaussian CDR3 length distributions. Because unexpected Vdelta2 sequences could lead to misinterpretation of bulk repertoire data, the authors recommended using highly purified populations and validating at the single-cell level.

This clone was observed a few times. Its antigen target is currently unknown. No clone much larger than this one lies a single base away; base qualities are absent. RNA was extracted with the RNeasy mini kit and reverse transcribed using Superscript III. CDR3 amplicons were produced by multiplex PCR using pooled V-gene forward primers and a constant-region reverse primer with Illumina adaptor overhangs. After gel purification, the amplicons were indexed with Nextera index primers over eight extra PCR cycles and then purified using AMPure XP beads. Sequencing of libraries was performed on an Illumina MiSeq using paired-end 250 bp reads, dual indexing and a roughly 20% PhiX spike-in. The authors' pipeline ran thus. Read quality was checked with FastQC, and TRG read pairs were merged using ea-utils fastq-join. IMGT/HighV-QUEST was used to annotate the sequences, only productive sequences with an unambiguous V-gene assignment were kept, and clonotypes were defined as sequences sharing an identical CDR3 sequence. For downstream analysis, VDJtools 1.1.1, tcR 2.2.3, Treemap and vegan Shannon diversity in R 3.4.4 were used. Public reads were reanalyzed in TCRdb with CATT, and rows carrying the same DNA were merged afterwards. The V and J calls come from TCRdb's annotation, not from the publication. This sample holds about 75,000 delta-chain clones; about 30% were observed only once. The ten largest clones capture 0.2% to 0.3% of the sample.

The CDR3 spans 20 residues, from the cysteine through the phenylalanine. CDR3 DNA is the only sequence kept; it has 60 bases, read in frame from the first base. The CDR1 and CDR2 encoded by the germline V gene are TSWWSYY and QGS. V is cut back by 4 bases and J by 2 bases, with 18 bases in the junction unmatched. Thymic samples were depleted of alphabeta T cells, then CD3+ TCRVdelta1+ TCRVdelta2- thymocytes were FACS-sorted. The purity of the sorted Vdelta1+ thymocytes fell between about 98% and 99.6%. Thymic specimens were obtained from several paediatric patients, aged from about 5 days to 16 months, who were undergoing corrective cardiac surgery. After the thymic tissue was dispersed, mononuclear cells were isolated using a Histopaque-1077 density gradient. The staining antibodies were anti-TCRVdelta1 clone TS8.2, anti-TCRVdelta2 clone B6, anti-CD3 clone HIT3a and anti-TCRalphabeta clone IP26.

Recombination connected TRDV1 to TRDJ1, with TRDD3 identical over 11 junction bases. This sequence was found in a boy under three years old who had congenital heart surgery. The sample taken for sequencing was Vdelta1+ gamma-delta thymocytes from the thymus. This specimen's cell subset or site label, interpreted: FACS-sorted CD3+ TCRalphabeta- TCRVdelta1+ TCRVdelta2- thymocytes. The DNA is TGTGCTCTTGGGGCATCCTTCTGGGGGATACACGGAAAATCGACCGATAAACTCATCTTT. This sequence encodes CALGASFWGIHGKSTDKLIF.